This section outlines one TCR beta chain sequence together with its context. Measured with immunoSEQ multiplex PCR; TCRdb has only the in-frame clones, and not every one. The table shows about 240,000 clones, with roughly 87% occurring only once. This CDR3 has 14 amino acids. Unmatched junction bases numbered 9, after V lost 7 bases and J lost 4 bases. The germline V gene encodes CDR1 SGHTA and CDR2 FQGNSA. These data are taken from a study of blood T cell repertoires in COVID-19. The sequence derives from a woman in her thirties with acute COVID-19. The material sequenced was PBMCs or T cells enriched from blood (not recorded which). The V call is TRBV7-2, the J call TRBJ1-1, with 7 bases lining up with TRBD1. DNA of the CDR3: TGTGCCAGCACCCCTGCAGGGGGTATCACTGAAGCTTTCTTT. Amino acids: CASTPAGGITEAFF. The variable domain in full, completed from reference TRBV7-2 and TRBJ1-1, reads GAGVSQSPSNKVTEKGKDVELRCDPISGHTALYWYRQSLGQGLEFLIYFQGNSAPDKSGLPSDRFSAERTGGSVSTLTIQRTQQEDSAVYLCASTPAGGITEAFFGQGTRLTVV.